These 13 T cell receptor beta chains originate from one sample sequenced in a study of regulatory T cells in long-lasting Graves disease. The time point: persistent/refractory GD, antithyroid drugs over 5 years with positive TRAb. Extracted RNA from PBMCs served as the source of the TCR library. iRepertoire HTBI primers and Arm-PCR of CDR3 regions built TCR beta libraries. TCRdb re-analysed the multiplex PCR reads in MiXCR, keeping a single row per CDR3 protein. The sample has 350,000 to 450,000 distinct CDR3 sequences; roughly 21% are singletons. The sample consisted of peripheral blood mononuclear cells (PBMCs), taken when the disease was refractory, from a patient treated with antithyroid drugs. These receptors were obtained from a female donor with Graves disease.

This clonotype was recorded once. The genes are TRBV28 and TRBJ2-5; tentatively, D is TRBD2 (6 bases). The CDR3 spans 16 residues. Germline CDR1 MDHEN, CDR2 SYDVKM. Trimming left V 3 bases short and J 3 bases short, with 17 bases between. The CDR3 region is CASSLIFGGPKETQYF. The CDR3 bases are TGTGCCAGCAGTTTGATTTTCGGGGGACCCAAAGAGACCCAGTACTTC.

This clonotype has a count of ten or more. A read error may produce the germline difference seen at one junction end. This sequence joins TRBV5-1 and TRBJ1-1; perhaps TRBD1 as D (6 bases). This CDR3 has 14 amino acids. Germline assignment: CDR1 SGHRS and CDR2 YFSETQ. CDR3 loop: CASSLVQGNTEAFF. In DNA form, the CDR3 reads TGTGCCAGCAGCCTTGTACAGGGGAACACTGAAGCTTTCTTT.

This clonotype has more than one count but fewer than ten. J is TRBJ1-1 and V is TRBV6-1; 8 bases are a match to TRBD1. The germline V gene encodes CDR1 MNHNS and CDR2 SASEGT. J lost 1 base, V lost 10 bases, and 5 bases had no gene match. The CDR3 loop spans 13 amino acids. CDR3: CATSTGENTEAFF. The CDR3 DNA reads TGTGCCACCTCGACAGGGGAGAACACTGAAGCTTTCTTT.

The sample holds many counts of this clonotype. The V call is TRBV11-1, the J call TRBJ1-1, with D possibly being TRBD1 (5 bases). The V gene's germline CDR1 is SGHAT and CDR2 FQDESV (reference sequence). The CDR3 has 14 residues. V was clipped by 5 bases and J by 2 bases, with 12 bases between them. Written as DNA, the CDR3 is TGTGCCAGCAGCCGTTTCGGGGGAAACACTGAAGCTTTCTTT. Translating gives CASSRFGGNTEAFF.

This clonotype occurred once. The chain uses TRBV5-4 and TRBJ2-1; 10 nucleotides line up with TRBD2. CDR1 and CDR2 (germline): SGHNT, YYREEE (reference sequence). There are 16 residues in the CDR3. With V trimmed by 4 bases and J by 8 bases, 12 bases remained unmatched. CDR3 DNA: TGTGCCAGCAGCGCCAGGGGAGCGGGAGGGCCGGATGAGCAGTTCTTC. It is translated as CASSARGAGGPDEQFF. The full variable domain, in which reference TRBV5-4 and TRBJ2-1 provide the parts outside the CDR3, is ETGVTQSPTHLIKTRGQQVTLRCSSQSGHNTVSWYQQALGQGPQFIFQYYREEENGRGNFPPRFSGLQFPNYSSELNVNALELDDSALYLCASSARGAGGPDEQFFGPGTRLTVL.

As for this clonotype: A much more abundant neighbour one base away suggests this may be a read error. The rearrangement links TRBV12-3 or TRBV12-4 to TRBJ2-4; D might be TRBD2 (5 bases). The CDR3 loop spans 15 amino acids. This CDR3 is CASSPFPRSGNTQYF. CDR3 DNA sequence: TGTGCCAGCAGCCCATTCCCACGGTCGGGAAACACTCAGTACTTC.

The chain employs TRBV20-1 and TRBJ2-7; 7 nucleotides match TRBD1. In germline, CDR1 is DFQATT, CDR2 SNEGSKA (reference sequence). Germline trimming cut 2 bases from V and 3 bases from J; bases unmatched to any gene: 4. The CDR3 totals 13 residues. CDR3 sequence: CSARQGESYEQYF. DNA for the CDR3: TGCAGTGCTAGACAGGGGGAGAGCTACGAGCAGTACTTC.

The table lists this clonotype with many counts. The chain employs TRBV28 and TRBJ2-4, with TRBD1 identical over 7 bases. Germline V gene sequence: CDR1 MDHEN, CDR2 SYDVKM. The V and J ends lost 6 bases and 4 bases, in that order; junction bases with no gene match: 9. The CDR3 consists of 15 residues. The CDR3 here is CASSWGQTVKNIQYF. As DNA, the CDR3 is TGTGCCAGCAGCTGGGGACAGACCGTAAAAAACATTCAGTACTTC.

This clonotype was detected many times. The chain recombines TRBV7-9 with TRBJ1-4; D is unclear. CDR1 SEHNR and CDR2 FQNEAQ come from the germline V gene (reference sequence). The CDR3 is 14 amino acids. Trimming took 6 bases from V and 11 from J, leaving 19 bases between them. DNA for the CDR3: TGTGCCAGCAGTAGTGGGATGGCTATAACGAAACTGTTTTTT. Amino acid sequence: CASSSGMAITKLFF.

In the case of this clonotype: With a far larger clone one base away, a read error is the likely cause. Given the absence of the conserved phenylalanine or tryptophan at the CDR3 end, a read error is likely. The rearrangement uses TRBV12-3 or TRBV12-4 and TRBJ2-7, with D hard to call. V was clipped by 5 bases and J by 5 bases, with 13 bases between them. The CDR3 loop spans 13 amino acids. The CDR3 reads CASSEALQNEQYS. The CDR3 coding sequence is TGTGCCAGCAGTGAAGCGCTTCAAAACGAGCAGTACTCC.

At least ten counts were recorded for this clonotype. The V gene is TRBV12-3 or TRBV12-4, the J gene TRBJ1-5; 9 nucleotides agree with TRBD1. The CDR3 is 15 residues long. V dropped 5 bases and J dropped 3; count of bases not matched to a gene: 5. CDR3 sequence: CASSQTGGPNQPQHF. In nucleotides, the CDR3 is TGTGCCAGCAGTCAAACAGGGGGCCCCAATCAGCCCCAGCATTTT.

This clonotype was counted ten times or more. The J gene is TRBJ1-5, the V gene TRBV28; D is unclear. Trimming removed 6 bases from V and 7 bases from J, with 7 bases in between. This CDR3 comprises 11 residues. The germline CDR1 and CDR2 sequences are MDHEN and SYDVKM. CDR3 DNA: TGTGCCAGCAGGGCGGGGCAGCCCCAGCATTTT. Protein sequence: CASRAGQPQHF.

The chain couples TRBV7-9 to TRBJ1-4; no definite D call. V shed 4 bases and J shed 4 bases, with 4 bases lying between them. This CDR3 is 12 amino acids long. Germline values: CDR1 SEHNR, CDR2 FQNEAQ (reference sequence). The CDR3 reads CASSSINEKLFF. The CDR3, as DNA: TGTGCCAGCAGCTCAATTAATGAAAAACTGTTTTTT.